The clone carrying this T cell receptor (beta chain) was seen a few times. The antigen remains undetermined. A single base separates this from a much larger clone, so it may be a read error. Full-length variable regions came from constant-region reverse primers plus semi-nested Nested Universal Primer A PCR. TCRdb passed the 5' RACE reads through MiXCR, listing each CDR3 protein once. Counted here are over 40,000 distinct CDR3 sequences, approximately 22% occurring once; the ten biggest clones make up approximately 4%. The germline V gene has CDR1 MNHEY and CDR2 SMNVEV (reference sequence). V was pared by 3 bases and J by 6 bases, with 14 bases between. The CDR3 sequence is 14 residues long. Whole-study findings and limits: The larger-cohort validation was restricted to a single TCR beta V-J rearrangement rather than whole repertoires.

The sorted Tregs were CD4+CD25+CD127-/low cells. This chain connects TRBV27 to TRBJ1-1, with D tentatively TRBD1 (6 bases). The origin of this receptor is a female donor with breast cancer. The sample was Tregs sorted from blood. CDR3 in amino acids: CASSLNLGGPEAFF. In nucleotides, the CDR3 is TGTGCCAGCAGTTTGAACCTCGGGGGCCCTGAAGCTTTCTTT.